What follows are 27 T cell receptor beta chains derived from one specimen sequenced in a study of T-cell reconstitution after alpha-beta-depleted transplantation in children. A TCRbeta library incorporating unique molecular identifiers was prepared. TCRdb reprocessed the PCR reads with MiXCR, giving one entry per CDR3 protein. The table records some 500,000 distinct CDR3 sequences, about 30% of them present only once. Source: PBMCs from the stem cell graft donor, taken from the stem cell graft. The origin of the receptors is a human donor who donated a stem cell graft to a child with aplastic anemia.

The chain carries TRBV5-6 and TRBJ2-2; D may be TRBD2 (5 bases). The germline V and J ends were trimmed by 6 bases and 3 bases, with 15 bases remaining between them. Germline V lookup: CDR1 SGHDT, CDR2 YYEEEE. The CDR3 runs to 15 residues. CDR3 nucleotides: TGTGCCAGCACCCCCCTATCAGCGGACACCGGGGAGCTGTTTTTT. Its translation: CASTPLSADTGELFF.

This clonotype was found a few times. This sequence joins TRBV20-1 and TRBJ2-2; D is possibly TRBD1 or TRBD2 (5 bases each). The V end was cut by 5 bases, the J end by 2 bases, with 9 bases between. The germline CDR1 and CDR2 sequences are DFQATT and SNEGSKA (reference sequence). The CDR3 sequence is 13 residues long. The DNA for the CDR3 is TGCAGTGCTCCTAGGGACAACACCGGGGAGCTGTTTTTT. It codes for CSAPRDNTGELFF.

This chain links TRBV7-2 with TRBJ1-5, with 8 bases matching TRBD1. Germline V lookup: CDR1 SGHTA, CDR2 FQGNSA. With 5 bases clipped from V and 6 bases from J, the junction kept 9 bases outside the gene matches. This CDR3 spans 15 amino acids. The CDR3 region is CASSGTGNRGQPQHF. Here the CDR3 DNA reads TGTGCCAGCAGCGGGACAGGAAACAGGGGTCAGCCCCAGCATTTT. Full variable domain (rest looked up from reference TRBV7-2 and TRBJ1-5): GAGVSQSPSNKVTEKGKDVELRCDPISGHTALYWYRQSLGQGLEFLIYFQGNSAPDKSGLPSDRFSAERTGGSVSTLTIQRTQQEDSAVYLCASSGTGNRGQPQHFGDGTRLSIL.

The DNA of the CDR3 is TGTGCCACCAGTGATGGGGGGGTCTGGGGCCGTAACACCGGGGAGCTGTTTTTT. Protein sequence: CATSDGGVWGRNTGELFF. The rearrangement joins TRBV24-1 to TRBJ2-2, with 7 bases matching TRBD2. The trim removed 3 bases at V and 2 bases at J, leaving 11 bases unmatched. The CDR3 contains 18 residues. Germline lookup yields CDR1 KGHDR and CDR2 SFDVKD.

This clonotype occurred a few times. The J gene is TRBJ2-2, the V gene TRBV28, with TRBD1 identical over 8 bases. The CDR3 runs to 13 residues. From germline, CDR1 is MDHEN and CDR2 SYDVKM. The CDR3 DNA reads as TGTGCAGGCAGGACAGGGAGGACCGGGGAGCTGTTTTTT. Residues: CAGRTGRTGELFF.

The chain combines TRBV2 with TRBJ1-5, with D possibly being TRBD1 (5 bases). With 3 bases removed from V and 3 bases from J, the gap between germline ends came to 12 bases. Germline V gene lookup returns CDR1 SNHLY and CDR2 FYNNEI. The CDR3 length is 15 residues. CDR3 in DNA: TGTGCCAGCAGTGAGGTCGAGGGGAACAATCAGCCCCAGCATTTT. Translating it yields CASSEVEGNNQPQHF.

This clonotype was seen only a few times. This chain connects TRBV9 to TRBJ2-5; TRBD1 agrees at 7 bases. Germline CDR1 SGDLS, CDR2 YYNGEE. J lost 5 bases, V lost 0 bases, and 7 bases had no gene match. The CDR3 has 15 residues. CDR3 sequence (DNA): TGTGCCAGCAGCGTAGCGGGACAGCAAAGGGAGACCCAGTACTTC. As protein: CASSVAGQQRETQYF.

In this sample, this clonotype turned up a few times. The gene calls are TRBV30 and TRBJ2-2; D not certain. CDR3 length: 11 residues. Deletions cut 4 bases from V and 8 bases from J, with 8 bases between. CDR1 and CDR2 (germline): GTSNPN, SVGIG (reference sequence). CDR3 DNA: TGTGCCTGGACAGCTAGGGGGGAGCTGTTTTTT. It specifies CAWTARGELFF. Using reference TRBV30 and TRBJ2-2 for the parts outside the CDR3, the full variable domain is SQTIHQWPATLVQPVGSPLSLECTVEGTSNPNLYWYRQAAGRGLQLLFYSVGIGQISSEVPQNLSASRPQDRQFILSSKKLLLSDSGFYLCAWTARGELFFGEGSRLTVL.

The chain joins TRBV7-9 to TRBJ2-1; the D gene is possibly TRBD2 (6 bases). Trimming left V 5 bases short and J 7 bases short, with 18 bases between. The germline V gene has CDR1 SEHNR and CDR2 FQNEAQ (reference sequence). The CDR3 contains 15 residues. CDR3 amino acids: CASSLISGRGNEQFF. The CDR3 nucleotides read TGTGCCAGCAGCCTTATAAGCGGCCGGGGGAATGAGCAGTTCTTC.

The chain combines TRBV18 with TRBJ1-1, with D uncertain. The CDR3 has 13 amino acids. Germline values: CDR1 KGHSH, CDR2 LQKENI. Trimming removed 5 bases at V and 0 bases at J, with 7 bases between. CDR3 coding DNA: TGTGCCAGCTCAACAGACTTGAACACTGAAGCTTTCTTT. As protein: CASSTDLNTEAFF.

V is TRBV7-2 and J is TRBJ2-1, with 12 bases aligning to TRBD2. The CDR3 spans 17 residues. Germline assignment: CDR1 SGHTA and CDR2 FQGNSA. V gave up 6 bases and J gave up 9 bases; unmatched junction bases: 15. CDR3 loop: CASSSPKLAGGFGEQFF. The CDR3 nucleotides read TGTGCCAGCAGTTCTCCGAAACTAGCGGGAGGTTTTGGTGAGCAGTTCTTC. Together with reference TRBV7-2 and TRBJ2-1, the CDR3 gives the full variable domain: GAGVSQSPSNKVTEKGKDVELRCDPISGHTALYWYRQSLGQGLEFLIYFQGNSAPDKSGLPSDRFSAERTGGSVSTLTIQRTQQEDSAVYLCASSSPKLAGGFGEQFFGPGTRLTVL.

The rearrangement links TRBV28 to TRBJ1-1; TRBD1 is a possible D gene (6 bases). This CDR3 contains 13 residues. Germline CDR1 reads MDHEN; CDR2 reads SYDVKM. Trimming cost V 9 bases and J 1 base, with 12 bases left between them. CDR3 sequence reads: CASILQGNTEAFF. In DNA form, the CDR3 reads TGTGCCAGTATCCTACAGGGGAACACTGAAGCTTTCTTT.

This clonotype came up a few times. V gene TRBV15 combines with J gene TRBJ1-4; D remains ambiguous. This CDR3 is built from 12 residues. V was trimmed by 7 bases and J by 7 bases, leaving 10 bases between them. Per germline, CDR1 LNHNV and CDR2 YYDKDF (reference sequence). CDR3 amino acids: CATTLGAEKLFF. In DNA form, the CDR3 reads TGTGCCACCACCTTGGGAGCTGAAAAACTGTTTTTT.

The CDR3 nucleotides read TGTGCCAGCAGCTTGACAGGGAGAGGGGATGGCTACACCTTC. Its translation is CASSLTGRGDGYTF. V usage is TRBV5-4 and J usage is TRBJ1-2; maybe TRBD1 (6 bases). The CDR3 loop spans 14 amino acids. Trimming took off 1 base at V and 6 bases at J, with 13 bases between the two ends. In germline, CDR1 is SGHNT, CDR2 YYREEE (reference sequence).

This clonotype turned up a few times. The chain combines TRBV30 with TRBJ1-3; D is unresolved. The V end lost 2 bases, the J end lost 8 bases, and 13 bases lay between the germline ends. This CDR3 region has 13 residues. Germline assignment: CDR1 GTSNPN and CDR2 SVGIG (reference sequence). This CDR3 is CAWSRYSGDTIYF. The CDR3 coding sequence is TGTGCCTGGAGTAGGTATTCAGGCGACACCATATATTTT.

The chain has TRBV6-5 and TRBJ2-1; D tentatively fits TRBD1 or TRBD2 (5 bases each). Germline loops: CDR1 MNHEY, CDR2 SVGAGI. The V end lost 6 bases, the J end lost 7 bases, and 7 bases lay between the germline ends. There are 11 residues in the CDR3. The CDR3 DNA reads as TGTGCCAGCAGAGAGGGGAATGAGCAGTTCTTC. This translates into CASREGNEQFF.

The chain uses TRBV29-1 and TRBJ1-2; the D is unclear. Per germline, CDR1 SQVTM and CDR2 ANQGSEA. The CDR3 loop spans 12 amino acids. V lost 5 bases and J lost 4, with 11 bases in between. The CDR3 DNA reads as TGCAGCGTTCGGGAGGTGCCCTATGGCTACACCTTC. Translating it yields CSVREVPYGYTF. Combining the CDR3 with reference TRBV29-1 and TRBJ1-2 gives the whole variable domain SAVISQKPSRDICQRGTSLTIQCQVDSQVTMMFWYRQQPGQSLTLIATANQGSEATYESGFVIDKFPISRPNLTFSTLTVSNMSPEDSSIYLCSVREVPYGYTFGSGTRLTVV.

This clonotype has more than one count but fewer than ten. The chain couples TRBV28 to TRBJ2-7, with 12 positions matching TRBD2. V gave up 8 bases and J gave up 1 base; unmatched junction bases: 0. CDR3 length equals 13 residues. Germline V lookup: CDR1 MDHEN, CDR2 SYDVKM. The CDR3: CASLAGGSYEQYF. In DNA form, the CDR3 reads TGTGCCAGCCTAGCGGGAGGGTCCTACGAGCAGTACTTC.

This clonotype was seen more than once but under ten times. The V call is TRBV24-1, the J call TRBJ1-5, with a tentative D call TRBD1 (5 bases). The germline V and J ends were trimmed by 3 bases and 6 bases, with 11 bases remaining between them. Germline V lookup: CDR1 KGHDR, CDR2 SFDVKD. This CDR3 is 14 amino acids long. The CDR3 sequence: CATSDGPGGQPQHF. In nucleotides, the CDR3 is TGTGCCACCAGTGATGGGCCGGGGGGTCAGCCCCAGCATTTT.

The rearrangement links TRBV5-1 to TRBJ2-3; D perhaps matches TRBD2 (5 bases). Trimming took off 2 bases at V and 1 base at J, with 8 bases between the two ends. The CDR3 has 14 residues. CDR1 and CDR2 (germline): SGHRS, YFSETQ. CDR3: CASSFGERTDTQYF. As DNA, the CDR3 is TGCGCCAGCAGCTTTGGGGAGCGCACAGATACGCAGTATTTT.

V usage is TRBV21-1 and J usage is TRBJ2-2; the D call of TRBD1 is as the table states it, not checked on the DNA. TRBV21-1 is a documented pseudogene. The CDR3 has 19 residues. The CDR3, as DNA: TGTGCCAGCAGCAACCCCCGGGACAGACATCTTTCGAACACCGGGGAGCTGTTTTTT. It is translated as CASSNPRDRHLSNTGELFF.

The V gene is TRBV12-3 or TRBV12-4, the J gene TRBJ1-2; TRBD1 aligns across 9 bases. The CDR3 contains 15 residues. J lost 5 bases, V lost 4 bases, and 8 bases had no gene match. CDR3 amino acids: CASSSQQGARYGYTF. In nucleotides, the CDR3 is TGTGCCAGCAGTTCCCAACAGGGGGCGCGTTATGGCTACACCTTC.

In this sample, this clonotype turned up many times. V usage is TRBV7-2 and J usage is TRBJ2-3; 11 bases are shared with TRBD2. The CDR3 has 16 residues. Germline lookup yields CDR1 SGHTA and CDR2 FQGNSA. With V trimmed by 3 bases and J by 2 bases, 4 bases remained unmatched. The chain's CDR3 is CASSLTSGTSTDTQYF. CDR3 bases: TGTGCCAGCAGCTTGACTAGCGGGACTTCCACAGATACGCAGTATTTT.

The V and J genes are TRBV20-1 and TRBJ2-5, with D possibly being TRBD2 (6 bases). The CDR3 runs to 14 residues. Looked up from germline, CDR1 is DFQATT and CDR2 is SNEGSKA (reference sequence). V lost 7 bases, J lost 0 bases, and 15 bases lay in between. CDR3 loop: CSGLREAYQETQYF. In nucleotides, the CDR3 is TGCAGTGGCTTGCGGGAAGCTTACCAAGAGACCCAGTACTTC.

This clonotype occurred a few times. The gene calls are TRBV6-4 and TRBJ2-1, with D perhaps matching TRBD1 (6 bases). The germline V gene encodes CDR1 MRHNA and CDR2 SNTAGT. CDR3 length equals 14 residues. V was clipped by 10 bases and J by 3 bases, with 16 bases between them. CDR3 nucleotides: TGTGCCAACCAAGACAGGCAGAACTACAATGAGCAGTTCTTC. Its protein is CANQDRQNYNEQFF.

This chain uses TRBV29-1 with TRBJ2-1; D is possibly TRBD1 or TRBD2 (6 bases each). CDR3 size: 12 residues. With 6 bases removed from V and 9 bases from J, the gap between germline ends came to 15 bases. Germline CDR1 is SQVTM and CDR2 is ANQGSEA. The chain's CDR3 is CSVGGPGSEQFF. The DNA for the CDR3 is TGCAGCGTGGGGGGCCCAGGGAGTGAGCAGTTCTTC.

This chain joins TRBV27 and TRBJ2-5; D is undetermined. Germline CDR1 is MNHEY and CDR2 is SMNVEV (reference sequence). This CDR3 is 13 amino acids long. The ends were cut back, 4 bases at V and 1 base at J, with 7 bases in the middle. The CDR3 DNA reads as TGTGCCAGCAGTTGGCGTCCCCAAGAGACCCAGTACTTC. It yields the protein CASSWRPQETQYF.